This T cell receptor beta chain was profiled in a study of early T cells in non-severe SARS-CoV-2 infection. The overall study: Sequencing input comprised bulk RNA from unsorted whole blood; chain pairing was not available. Study findings and constraints: Comparison of clonotypes with VDJdb favored anti-spike CD8 responses while missing private and CD4 specificities.

This clonotype was counted ten times or more. As yet, its antigen is unknown. The V gene lost 2 bases and the J gene lost 4 bases, with 8 bases spanning the gap. The CDR3 is made up of 13 amino acids. Germline loops: CDR1 KGHSH, CDR2 LQKENI. Each single cDNA molecule received a unique molecular identifier. TCRdb re-derived calls from the 5' RACE reads in MiXCR, one entry per CDR3 protein. Of around 58,000 distinct CDR3 sequences in the sample, about 13% were seen once. The receptor was derived from an adult who was a healthcare worker with PCR-confirmed SARS-CoV-2 infection or an uninfected control (not recorded which). The V call is TRBV18, the J call TRBJ1-1; D is ambiguous. The sequenced sample was whole blood. As DNA, the CDR3 is TGTGCCAGCTCACCAGACACCCTCACTGAAGCTTTCTTT. Its protein product is CASSPDTLTEAFF.